These 29 T cell receptor beta chains came from one sample sequenced in a study of cytomegalovirus exposure and HLA in healthy donors (dated by TCRdb to 2017 to 2019). Library creation used the immunoSEQ multiplex PCR assay. The clones in this table, taken by TCRdb from immuneACCESS, are in-frame only. Not every clone is retained; where verified, under half of the shortfall comes from an unresolved V gene, and the cause of the rest is unknown. The sample has some 260,000 clones on record, 90% of them singletons. The top ten clones comprise around 3.1% of the sample. The sequenced material came from PBMCs. The receptor set was obtained from a woman under 40 in good health and CMV-seronegative.

The genes are TRBV9 and TRBJ2-1; TRBD2 matches 7 bases. With 0 bases clipped from V and 6 bases from J, the junction kept 6 bases outside the gene matches. Germline V gene sequence: CDR1 SGDLS, CDR2 YYNGEE. This CDR3 region has 15 residues. CDR3 nucleotides: TGTGCCAGCAGCGTAGGCGGGAGCATCTCCAATGAGCAGTTCTTC. Its protein product is CASSVGGSISNEQFF.

The rearrangement links TRBV7-3 to TRBJ2-2; D could derive from TRBD1 or TRBD2 (5 bases each). The CDR3 is made up of 17 amino acids. CDR1 is SGHTA, CDR2 FQGTGA, per germline. Trimming removed 5 bases from V and 4 bases from J, with 20 bases in between. This chain's CDR3 is CASSLYSGKGSTGELFF. The CDR3 DNA reads TGTGCCAGCAGCCTCTACTCGGGGAAGGGGAGCACCGGGGAGCTGTTTTTT.

V usage is TRBV9 and J usage is TRBJ2-7; D may be TRBD1 (6 bases). CDR3 size: 14 residues. V gave up 4 bases and J gave up 3 bases, with 14 bases separating them. Germline lookup yields CDR1 SGDLS and CDR2 YYNGEE. In DNA form, the CDR3 reads TGTGCCAGCAGCCCACAGGGCCCTGGCTACGAGCAGTACTTC. Protein sequence: CASSPQGPGYEQYF.

The chain combines TRBV28 with TRBJ2-3; possible D gene TRBD1, 7 bases. Germline-derived CDR1 and CDR2 are MDHEN and SYDVKM. The CDR3 has 19 residues. The V end lost 7 bases, the J end lost 0 bases, and 26 bases lay between the germline ends. CDR3 sequence reads: CASIPGGRRDFPSTDTQYF. As DNA, the CDR3 is TGTGCCAGCATCCCAGGGGGACGGCGGGACTTCCCTAGCACAGATACGCAGTATTTT.

This chain joins TRBV7-6 and TRBJ2-7; the D gene could be TRBD1 or TRBD2 (5 bases each). Germline CDR1 and CDR2: SGHVS and FNYEAQ. Trimming removed 2 bases at V and 0 bases at J, with 23 bases between. The CDR3 covers 19 residues. CDR3 sequence: CASSLTTSPTGTGSYEQYF. The CDR3 DNA is TGTGCCAGCAGCTTAACCACTTCACCCACCGGGACGGGCTCCTACGAGCAGTACTTC.

The genes are TRBV1 and TRBJ1-1; the table assigns TRBD1, which was not confirmed against the DNA. TRBV1 is labeled a pseudogene. The CDR3 totals 15 residues. CDR3 protein: CTSSHTGEEEPEAFF. CDR3 sequence (DNA): TGCACCAGCAGCCATACAGGGGAAGAAGAGCCTGAAGCTTTCTTT.

This clone was seen only once. For the CDR3, the DNA is TGCAGTGCCTGGGTGAACACTGAAGCTTTCTTT. The encoded protein is CSAWVNTEAFF. The gene calls are TRBV20-1 and TRBJ1-1; D unclear. Trimming cost V 6 bases and J 0 bases, with 5 bases left between them. The CDR3 contains 11 residues. From germline, CDR1 is DFQATT and CDR2 SNEGSKA (reference sequence).

The gene calls are TRBV28 and TRBJ2-2, with D unresolved. Germline V lookup: CDR1 MDHEN, CDR2 SYDVKM. CDR3 length equals 15 residues. V was clipped by 5 bases and J by 0 bases, with 10 bases between them. CDR3 DNA sequence: TGTGCCAGCAGTCTTGCGACTCCGAACACCGGGGAGCTGTTTTTT. Translated: CASSLATPNTGELFF.

CDR3 nucleotides: TGTGCCAGCAGCCCCAGACAAGCCTTAAATGAAAAACTGTTTTTT. This encodes CASSPRQALNEKLFF. The rearrangement uses TRBV13 and TRBJ1-4; D unclear. The CDR3 extends over 15 amino acids. Trimming removed 5 bases at V and 5 bases at J, with 15 bases between. Germline CDR1 PRHDT, CDR2 FYEKMQ (reference sequence).

This clone showed up just once. The chain uses TRBV5-1 and TRBJ2-1; TRBD1 matches 7 bases. The CDR3 runs to 16 residues. Germline trimming cut 0 bases from V and 9 bases from J; bases unmatched to any gene: 12. Germline CDR1 reads SGHRS; CDR2 reads YFSETQ. The CDR3 sequence is CASSLVPGGLSSEQFF. The CDR3 coding sequence is TGCGCCAGCAGCTTGGTTCCAGGGGGTCTGTCAAGTGAGCAGTTCTTC.

The chain couples TRBV4-3 to TRBJ2-7; TRBD2 is a possible D gene (5 bases). V lost 1 base and J lost 5, with 15 bases in between. Per the germline V gene, CDR1 is LGHNA and CDR2 is YSLEER. CDR3 length: 15 residues. The CDR3 sequence is CASSQAWVGSDEQYF. CDR3 bases: TGCGCCAGCAGCCAAGCGTGGGTGGGTAGCGACGAGCAGTACTTC.

This clone was counted a single time. The V call is TRBV14, the J call TRBJ2-5; D may correspond to TRBD1 or TRBD2 (5 bases each). Looked up from germline, CDR1 is SGHDN and CDR2 is FVKESK. The CDR3 sequence is 14 residues long. The germline V and J ends were trimmed by 2 bases and 5 bases, with 12 bases remaining between them. This chain's CDR3 is CASSQQGVGETQYF. CDR3 in DNA: TGTGCCAGCAGCCAACAGGGAGTAGGGGAGACCCAGTACTTC.

This chain uses TRBV5-1 with TRBJ2-5; D call uncertain. V was cut by 0 bases and J by 5 bases, with 14 bases left in between. CDR1 is SGHRS, CDR2 YFSETQ, per germline. This CDR3 is 15 amino acids long. The CDR3 is CASSLADPRRETQYF. CDR3 DNA: TGCGCCAGCAGCTTGGCGGACCCCAGGCGCGAGACCCAGTACTTC. Combining the CDR3 with reference TRBV5-1 and TRBJ2-5 gives the whole variable domain KAGVTQTPRYLIKTRGQQVTLSCSPISGHRSVSWYQQTPGQGLQFLFEYFSETQRNKGNFPGRFSGRQFSNSRSEMNVSTLELGDSALYLCASSLADPRRETQYFGPGTRLLVL.

The V call is TRBV4-1, the J call TRBJ2-7, with a tentative D call TRBD1 (6 bases). Trimming shortened V by 1 base and J by 5 bases, and 12 bases separated the two germline ends. This CDR3 spans 14 amino acids. Germline CDR1 and CDR2: MGHRA and YSYEKL. This chain's CDR3 is CASSQGPGEHEQYF. The CDR3 bases are TGCGCCAGCAGCCAAGGGCCAGGGGAGCACGAGCAGTACTTC.

The genes are TRBV6-5 and TRBJ2-7; possibly TRBD2 for D (5 bases). The germline V gene has CDR1 MNHEY and CDR2 SVGAGI. The V end lost 2 bases, the J end lost 1 base, and 9 bases lay between the germline ends. The CDR3 is 14 amino acids. CDR3 DNA: TGTGCCAGCAGTTACCTCGGGATTTCCTACGAGCAGTACTTC. This gives the protein CASSYLGISYEQYF.

CDR3 sequence (DNA): TGTGCCAGCTTCGGAACGTGGACCGGGGAGCTGTTTTTT. The encoded protein is CASFGTWTGELFF. J is TRBJ2-2 and V is TRBV5-6; D not resolved. V was trimmed by 7 bases and J by 5 bases, leaving 12 bases between them. The CDR3 contains 13 residues. Looked up from germline, CDR1 is SGHDT and CDR2 is YYEEEE.

This sequence joins TRBV4-2 and TRBJ2-1, with 9 bases aligning to TRBD2. The CDR3 length is 13 residues. Germline CDR1 reads LGHNA; CDR2 reads YNFKEQ. Trimming at V came to 4 bases and at J to 16 bases, leaving 11 bases not matched to a gene. The CDR3 is CASSPVSPSGIFF. CDR3 DNA sequence: TGTGCCAGCAGCCCCGTTTCCCCTAGCGGGATCTTCTTC.

The chain uses TRBV27 and TRBJ2-2; 12 bases align to TRBD2. CDR1 is MNHEY and CDR2 is SMNVEV in the germline V gene (reference sequence). The V segment lost 6 bases and the J segment 4 bases; nucleotides outside the gene matches: 15. The CDR3 is 19 amino acids. The chain's CDR3 is CASSTSNGLAGGPTGELFF. The CDR3 coding sequence is TGTGCCAGCAGCACCTCGAACGGGCTAGCGGGAGGGCCCACCGGGGAGCTGTTTTTT.

The chain carries TRBV30 and TRBJ2-1; 10 bases match TRBD2. The CDR3 spans 14 residues. Losses at the gene ends were 7 bases for V and 3 bases for J; bases not matched to a gene: 6. The germline CDR1 and CDR2 sequences are GTSNPN and SVGIG (reference sequence). CDR3 nucleotides: TGTGCCTTGCAGCGGGAGGGCCTCTACAATGAGCAGTTCTTC. Its translation: CALQREGLYNEQFF.

This rearrangement joins TRBV5-1 to TRBJ2-1, with 8 bases lining up with TRBD1. Germline loops: CDR1 SGHRS, CDR2 YFSETQ. This CDR3 has 14 residues. The V gene end was trimmed by 3 bases and the J gene end by 4 bases; junction bases not matched to a gene: 3. The CDR3 loop reads CASSSGTGYNEQFF. Written as DNA, the CDR3 is TGCGCCAGCAGCTCCGGGACAGGATACAATGAGCAGTTCTTC.

The chain uses TRBV25-1 and TRBJ2-3; perhaps TRBD1 as D (6 bases). The CDR3 is made up of 14 amino acids. V dropped 8 bases and J dropped 2 bases, with 14 bases sitting between them. Germline CDR1 reads MGHDK; CDR2 reads SYGVNS. Written as DNA, the CDR3 is TGTGCCAGCTCCCGACAGGATCTCACAGATACGCAGTATTTT. It codes for CASSRQDLTDTQYF.

The chain uses TRBV5-6 and TRBJ1-2, with D unclear. V was pared by 0 bases and J by 4 bases, with 10 bases between. The CDR3 sequence is 14 residues long. Germline CDR1 is SGHDT and CDR2 is YYEEEE. The chain's CDR3 is CASSLVTLGYGYTF. Written as DNA, the CDR3 is TGTGCCAGCAGCTTGGTGACACTAGGCTATGGCTACACCTTC.

This sequence joins TRBV7-3 and TRBJ2-1, with 9 bases matching TRBD2. Trimming at V came to 5 bases and at J to 3 bases, leaving 5 bases not matched to a gene. The length of the CDR3 is 15 residues. The germline V gene has CDR1 SGHTA and CDR2 FQGTGA. CDR3 coding DNA: TGTGCCAGCAGCCCCGGACTAGCGAGCTACAATGAGCAGTTCTTC. Translation gives CASSPGLASYNEQFF. Together with reference TRBV7-3 and TRBJ2-1, the CDR3 gives the full variable domain: GAGVSQTPSNKVTEKGKYVELRCDPISGHTALYWYRQSLGQGPEFLIYFQGTGAADDSGLPNDRFFAVRPEGSVSTLKIQRTERGDSAVYLCASSPGLASYNEQFFGPGTRLTVL.

This clone was observed once. V is TRBV11-3 and J is TRBJ2-6; D is undetermined. CDR3 length: 15 amino acids. Germline loops: CDR1 SGHNT, CDR2 YENEEA. V lost 5 bases and J 0 bases, leaving 8 bases between the germline ends. CDR3: CASSPTRSGANVLTF. The CDR3 bases are TGTGCCAGCAGCCCAACACGCTCTGGGGCCAACGTCCTGACTTTC.

The count of this clone is one. This rearrangement joins TRBV6-6 to TRBJ2-2; D uncertain. The germline gives CDR1 MNHNY, CDR2 SVGAGI (reference sequence). V was shortened by 6 bases and J by 2 bases, with 13 bases between the two germline ends. CDR3 length: 15 residues. CDR3 nucleotide sequence: TGTGCCAGCAGCATGGACGGCGTCAACACCGGGGAGCTGTTTTTT. This gives the protein CASSMDGVNTGELFF.

V usage is TRBV19 and J usage is TRBJ2-7; 7 nucleotides align to TRBD1. Germline V gene data show CDR1 as LNHDA and CDR2 as SQIVND (reference sequence). The CDR3 is 14 amino acids. With 3 bases clipped from V and 3 bases from J, the junction kept 5 bases outside the gene matches. The CDR3 here is CASSMWQGDYEQYF. For the CDR3, the DNA is TGTGCCAGTAGTATGTGGCAGGGGGACTACGAGCAGTACTTC.

The rearrangement links TRBV2 to TRBJ2-2, with TRBD2 matching 8 bases. Germline CDR1 SNHLY, CDR2 FYNNEI. The V segment lost 8 bases and the J segment 11 bases; nucleotides outside the gene matches: 10. This CDR3 comprises 13 residues. The CDR3 reads CASAPGIAGELFF. The CDR3 DNA is TGTGCCAGCGCCCCGGGAATAGCGGGAGAGCTGTTTTTT.

The V and J genes are TRBV6-4 and TRBJ2-3; 8 bases map to TRBD2. The CDR3 length is 15 residues. With 3 bases clipped from V and 2 bases from J, the junction kept 4 bases outside the gene matches. Germline CDR1 reads MRHNA; CDR2 reads SNTAGT. The CDR3 DNA is TGTGCCAGCAGTGATTCAGCGGGGGTCACAGATACGCAGTATTTT. It encodes CASSDSAGVTDTQYF.

V is TRBV11-3 and J is TRBJ2-7, with 8 positions matching TRBD2. After removal of 7 bases from V and 3 bases from J, the junction contained 11 bases not matched to a gene. From germline, CDR1 is SGHNT and CDR2 YENEEA. This CDR3 spans 15 amino acids. CDR3 coding DNA: TGTGCCAGCAAAGTAGCGGGAAAGAACTACTACGAGCAGTACTTC. It codes for CASKVAGKNYYEQYF.